Below, 12 T cell receptor beta chains from the same sample are listed, as sequenced in a study of metastatic and nonmetastatic thyroid tumors. TCRdb reprocessed the PCR reads via MiXCR. This table holds 20,000 to 25,000 clones, roughly 22% found once. Each patient came to thyroid surgery without any prior treatment (of any kind). The material sequenced was adjacent normal tissue. Receptor source: a female donor with papillary thyroid cancer or a benign thyroid nodule (not recorded which). Some clones in this sample may be carry-over from other donors' samples.

This clone rates as medium-sized. Other nucleotide sequences from this sample produce the same CDR3. The chain combines TRBV25-1 with TRBJ1-6; tentative D call: TRBD1 (6 bases). The CDR3 sequence is 13 residues long. The V end lost 6 bases, the J end lost 6 bases, and 9 bases lay between the germline ends. Germline CDR1 is MGHDK and CDR2 is SYGVNS. The CDR3 DNA reads TGTGCCAGCAGCAGGGGAATTAATTCACCCCTCCACTTT. Amino acid sequence: CASSRGINSPLHF.

This clone was seen many times. This chain joins TRBV20-1 and TRBJ1-1; no firm D call. The germline V gene has CDR1 DFQATT and CDR2 SNEGSKA (reference sequence). V lost 2 bases, J lost 1 base, and 2 bases lay in between. CDR3 length: 11 residues. The CDR3 protein is CSARQNTEAFF. The CDR3, as DNA: TGCAGTGCTAGACAGAACACTGAAGCTTTCTTT.

The table lists this clone with many counts. The V gene is TRBV10-3, the J gene TRBJ1-1; D is unresolved. The germline V gene has CDR1 ENHRY and CDR2 SYGVKD. V was cut by 7 bases and J by 2 bases, with 17 bases left in between. The CDR3 loop spans 15 amino acids. CDR3 in amino acids: CAIMEDDRGNTEAFF. The CDR3 coding sequence is TGTGCCATCATGGAGGATGACCGTGGTAACACTGAAGCTTTCTTT.

As for this clone: The germline gene is not matched at one end of the junction; a read error may be the cause. CDR3 bases: TGTGCCAGTAGTATAGTAAGGCTGGGTTTCACTGAAGCTTCCTTT. This codes for CASSIVRLGFTEASF. This rearrangement joins TRBV19 to TRBJ1-1, with D unresolved. Germline V gene lookup returns CDR1 LNHDA and CDR2 SQIVND (reference sequence). The CDR3 spans 15 residues.

This clone was observed at least ten times. This chain connects TRBV14 to TRBJ1-1; 10 bases match TRBD1. The germline CDR1 and CDR2 sequences are SGHDN and FVKESK. The CDR3 loop spans 16 amino acids. V was clipped by 1 base and J by 3 bases; unmatched bases: 5. The DNA for the CDR3 is TGTGCCAGCAGCCAAGCCCCGGACAGGGGGGACACTGAAGCTTTCTTT. This codes for CASSQAPDRGDTEAFF.

This clone was seen repeatedly, ten times or more. V usage is TRBV7-3 and J usage is TRBJ2-1, with TRBD2 identical over 12 bases. Trimming cost V 8 bases and J 8 bases; bases outside gene matches: 10. CDR3 length: 15 amino acids. From germline, CDR1 is SGHTA and CDR2 FQGTGA. Written as DNA, the CDR3 is TGTGCCAGCCGGAACCTAGCGGGAGGGGGGCATGAGCAGTTCTTC. Residues: CASRNLAGGGHEQFF.

In its sample, this clone was seen many times. This chain joins TRBV11-2 and TRBJ1-2; D remains unclear. Germline V gives CDR1 SGHAT, CDR2 FQNNGV. The CDR3 has 14 amino acids. The V end was cut by 9 bases, the J end by 5 bases, with 19 bases between. The DNA for the CDR3 is TGTGCCAGTGACTACGGGGTTTCAGGTTATGGCTACACCTTC. This sequence encodes CASDYGVSGYGYTF.

Within the sample, this clone is medium-sized. This sample also contains other DNA sequences that code for the same CDR3. The chain is built from TRBV25-1 and TRBJ2-7, with 8 bases lining up with TRBD1. The V gene end was trimmed by 1 base and the J gene end by 7 bases; junction bases not matched to a gene: 9. Germline-derived CDR1 and CDR2 are MGHDK and SYGVNS. This CDR3 comprises 15 residues. The chain's CDR3 is CASSESGGRYEEQYF. For the CDR3, the DNA is TGTGCCAGCAGTGAATCAGGGGGCCGCTATGAGGAGCAGTACTTC.

With regard to this clone: The junction differs from germline at one of its ends, possibly a read error. The chain has TRBV5-5 and TRBJ2-6; D remains unclear. CDR3 length: 15 residues. Germline loops: CDR1 SGHKS, CDR2 YYEKEE (reference sequence). The CDR3 reads CVSSPSDSGANVLTF. The CDR3 region has the DNA TGTGTCAGCAGTCCCAGCGACTCTGGGGCCAACGTCCTGACTTTC.

Ten or more counts support this clone. The rearrangement joins TRBV3-1 to TRBJ1-5; no clear D gene. V lost 4 bases and J lost 5, with 12 bases in between. Germline loops: CDR1 LGHDT, CDR2 YNNKEL (reference sequence). The CDR3 is 14 amino acids. The CDR3 loop reads CASSPSNPHQPQHF. Written as DNA, the CDR3 is TGTGCCAGCAGCCCGAGCAACCCTCATCAGCCCCAGCATTTT. Variable domain in full (rest from reference TRBV3-1 and TRBJ1-5): DTAVSQTPKYLVTQMGNDKSIKCEQNLGHDTMYWYKQDSKKFLKIMFSYNNKELIINETVPNRFSPKSPDKAHLNLHINSLELGDSAVYFCASSPSNPHQPQHFGDGTRLSIL.

This clone was picked up many times. V is TRBV28 and J is TRBJ1-2; the D gene is possibly TRBD1 (5 bases). This CDR3 spans 13 amino acids. Between the trimmed V and J ends, which lost 3 bases and 5 bases, there was a span of 10 bases. Germline CDR1 and CDR2: MDHEN and SYDVKM. The CDR3 spells CASSLWQGYGYTF. CDR3 bases: TGTGCCAGCAGTTTGTGGCAGGGTTATGGCTACACCTTC.

The chain joins TRBV28 to TRBJ2-7, with 8 bases fitting TRBD2. Trimming at V came to 3 bases and at J to 4 bases, leaving 5 bases not matched to a gene. Germline CDR1 reads MDHEN; CDR2 reads SYDVKM. The length of the CDR3 is 14 residues. CDR3 loop: CASSFSGGRYEQYF. Written as DNA, the CDR3 is TGTGCCAGCAGTTTTTCGGGGGGGAGGTACGAGCAGTACTTC.